The T cell receptor beta chain under discussion was sequenced for a study of cytomegalovirus exposure and HLA in healthy donors. Findings of the study overall: Cytomegalovirus association was assigned to about 150 TCR beta chains. Data from an earlier analysis indicated that most TCR beta V segments were productive either about 87% or about 30% of the time. Researchers reported in a later analysis that common viral pathogens appeared linked to several top clusters.

This clone was found once. Its cognate antigen is unknown. The junction had 10 bases not matched to a gene; V was cut back by 5 bases and J by 8 bases. CDR1 MNHEY and CDR2 SVGAGI come from the germline V gene. CDR3 length: 14 residues. PCR amplification relied on 60 Vbeta primers (plus 13 Jbeta primers). The assay was immunoSEQ multiplex PCR, and TCRdb's table has in-frame clones only and misses some. This table holds roughly 100,000 clones, roughly 70% found once. In nominal health when sampled, donors likely had unrecorded immune exposures nonetheless. The sample taken for sequencing was PBMCs. V and J are TRBV6-5 and TRBJ1-2; 8 nucleotides line up with TRBD1. The source of this sequence is a woman aged 18-29 years in good health and CMV-seropositive. The CDR3 loop reads CASSPQGGQGGYTF. Written as DNA, the CDR3 is TGTGCCAGCAGTCCACAGGGGGGACAAGGGGGCTACACCTTC.